A selection of T cell receptor beta chains follows, all from one sample in a study of post-analysis software for immune sequencing data. One entry per CDR3 protein results from TCRdb running MiXCR on the PCR reads. The table has approximately 630,000 distinct CDR3 sequences, approximately 59% seen once. Sequenced input: blood. The receptors shown here come from a girl aged 2 to 9 with multiple sclerosis. The CDR3 runs from the conserved cysteine through the conserved F or W. Fields, in order: J gene, D gene, V gene, clone size, CDR3 protein, CDR3 DNA. The D gene is left open where the match is weak. The listing skips clone size in some rows; elsewhere it reads once, few, many or a size class.

TRBJ2-7,-,TRBV4-1,-,CASSQAHSSSHEQYF,TGCGCCAGCAGCCAAGCCCACTCTAGCTCCCACGAGCAGTACTTC
TRBJ1-6,-,TRBV2,-,CASSETPFHYNSPLHF,TGTGCCAGCAGTGAAACGCCCTTCCACTATAATTCACCCCTCCACTTT
TRBJ2-3,-,TRBV7-2,-,CASSSMQGEGTQYF,TGTGCCAGCAGCTCCATGCAGGGTGAGGGTACGCAGTATTTT
TRBJ2-7,-,TRBV6-5,-,CASSYSRASGSYEQYF,TGTGCCAGCAGTTACTCGAGAGCGAGCGGCTCCTACGAGCAGTACTTC
TRBJ2-1,-,TRBV6-2/TRBV6-3,few,CASSFYSISYNEQFF,TGTGCCAGCAGTTTCTACTCGATCTCCTACAATGAGCAGTTCTTC
TRBJ2-5,TRBD2,TRBV5-1,-,CASSDTSGAEETQYF,TGCGCCAGCAGCGACACTAGCGGGGCTGAAGAGACCCAGTACTTC
TRBJ1-5,-,TRBV20-1,-,CSARIGGWDQPQHF,TGCAGTGCTAGAATTGGGGGTTGGGATCAGCCCCAGCATTTT
TRBJ1-2,-,TRBV29-1,-,CSVEDKAGESAYGYTF,TGCAGCGTTGAAGATAAGGCAGGGGAATCTGCCTATGGCTACACCTTC
TRBJ1-2,-,TRBV5-1,many,CASSPRTANYGYTF,TGCGCCAGCAGCCCTAGGACAGCAAACTATGGCTACACCTTC
TRBJ2-3,TRBD1,TRBV10-3,-,CAISDEGRGNTQYF,TGTGCCATCAGTGATGAGGGCAGGGGGAATACGCAGTATTTT
TRBJ2-5,-,TRBV5-1,few,CASAGAEETQYF,TGCGCCAGCGCCGGGGCCGAAGAGACCCAGTACTTC
TRBJ1-1,-,TRBV29-1,few,CSVPGGSAEAFF,TGCAGCGTCCCTGGGGGATCCGCTGAAGCTTTCTTT
TRBJ1-2,-,TRBV5-1,few,CASSLAPGERYGYTF,TGCGCCAGCAGCTTGGCTCCGGGCGAACGGTATGGCTACACCTTC
TRBJ1-2,-,TRBV29-1,-,CSVWSDRDDYTF,TGCAGCGTTTGGAGCGACCGTGACGACTACACCTTC
TRBJ1-1,TRBD1,TRBV10-1,-,CASSATGSGTEAFF,TGCGCCAGCAGCGCGACAGGGTCGGGCACTGAAGCTTTCTTT
TRBJ1-4,-,TRBV7-6,-,CASRPIREKRFF,TGTGCCAGCAGACCTATAAGAGAAAAACGGTTTTTT
TRBJ1-5,TRBD1,TRBV5-6,-,CASSSDRGQPQHF,TGTGCCAGCAGCTCGGACAGGGGTCAGCCCCAGCATTTT
TRBJ1-4,-,TRBV7-9,-,CASSLRSLPEKLFF,TGTGCCAGCAGCTTAAGATCCCTACCTGAAAAACTGTTTTTT
TRBJ2-1,TRBD2,TRBV15,-,CATSRDKSGGAEQFF,TGTGCCACCAGCAGAGATAAGTCGGGGGGAGCCGAGCAGTTCTTC
TRBJ1-2,-,TRBV5-6,few,CASSRQALSNYGYTF,TGTGCCAGCAGCAGACAGGCACTTTCAAACTATGGCTACACCTTC
TRBJ2-6,-,TRBV6-2/TRBV6-3,-,CATTGANVLTF,TGTGCCACTACTGGGGCCAACGTCCTGACTTTC
TRBJ2-5,TRBD2,TRBV5-1,-,CASSWYSGSVEETQYF,TGCGCCAGCAGCTGGTATAGCGGGAGTGTCGAAGAGACCCAGTACTTC
TRBJ2-7,TRBD2,TRBV5-1,-,CASSPLIAGAEQYF,TGCGCCAGCAGCCCGCTCATAGCGGGAGCCGAGCAGTACTTC
TRBJ2-5,-,TRBV10-3,few,CAISARDGETQYF,TGTGCCATCAGTGCCAGGGACGGGGAGACCCAGTACTTC
TRBJ2-3,-,TRBV5-6,-,CASSLLPLASTDTQYF,TGTGCCAGCAGCTTGCTGCCACTAGCAAGCACAGATACGCAGTATTTT
TRBJ2-5,-,TRBV7-2,once,CASSYSEAGTQYF,TGTGCCAGCAGCTACAGCGAGGCTGGGACCCAGTACTTC
TRBJ2-7,TRBD2,TRBV27,-,CASHHAGLAGAYEQYF,TGTGCCAGCCATCACGCTGGTCTAGCGGGAGCCTACGAGCAGTACTTC
TRBJ2-4,-,TRBV7-2,-,CASSLALLAENIQYF,TGTGCCAGCAGCTTAGCCCTTCTGGCTGAGAACATTCAGTACTTC
TRBJ2-7,-,TRBV20-1,-,CSATDGSKDEQYF,TGCAGTGCTACAGACGGGAGTAAGGACGAGCAGTACTTC
TRBJ2-6,TRBD1,TRBV25-1,-,CASSESGTAAHSGANVLTF,TGTGCCAGCAGTGAATCGGGGACAGCGGCACACTCTGGGGCCAACGTCCTGACTTTC
TRBJ2-3,-,TRBV5-1,-,CASSFLMADTQYF,TGCGCCAGCAGCTTCCTTATGGCCGATACGCAGTATTTT
TRBJ2-1,-,TRBV4-1,few,CASSQDLTPLASNEQFF,TGCGCCAGCAGCCAAGACCTAACGCCCCTGGCCTCCAATGAGCAGTTCTTC
TRBJ1-3,-,TRBV12-3/TRBV12-4,-,CASSLLHLSSGNTIYF,TGTGCCAGCAGTTTACTACATCTCAGCTCTGGAAACACCATATATTTT
TRBJ1-2,-,TRBV29-1,-,CSVAQLTNYGYTF,TGCAGCGTTGCTCAGCTTACTAACTATGGCTACACCTTC
TRBJ1-5,-,TRBV20-1,-,CSGQQGVNQPQHF,TGCAGCGGGCAACAGGGTGTTAATCAGCCCCAGCATTTT
TRBJ2-3,-,TRBV10-3,-,CASTGVTDTQYF,TGTGCCTCGACGGGTGTCACAGATACGCAGTATTTT
TRBJ2-7,-,TRBV7-7,-,CASSLDYGHGYEQYF,TGTGCTAGCAGCTTAGATTACGGACACGGGTACGAGCAGTACTTC
TRBJ2-7,-,TRBV4-1,few,CASSQESAPRDEQYF,TGCGCCAGCAGCCAAGAATCGGCACCCAGGGACGAGCAGTACTTC
TRBJ1-1,-,TRBV29-1,few,CSVDGAAGTEAFF,TGCAGCGTTGATGGAGCCGCGGGCACTGAAGCTTTCTTT
TRBJ2-1,-,TRBV20-1,-,CSARAGANEQFF,TGCAGTGCTAGAGCAGGGGCCAATGAGCAGTTCTTC
TRBJ2-1,TRBD2,TRBV7-2,few,CASSLAHGAGGYNEQFF,TGTGCCAGCAGCTTGGCGCATGGCGCGGGGGGCTACAATGAGCAGTTCTTC
TRBJ2-3,TRBD1,TRBV13,-,CASSPGQGGWGTDTQYF,TGTGCCAGCAGCCCGGGACAGGGAGGTTGGGGCACAGATACGCAGTATTTT
TRBJ2-1,TRBD2,TRBV14,-,CASSQERLGRVGNEQFF,TGTGCCAGCAGCCAAGAACGCCTTGGGAGGGTTGGGAATGAGCAGTTCTTC
TRBJ2-5,TRBD1,TRBV5-1,-,CASSLQGEEETQYF,TGCGCCAGCAGCTTACAGGGGGAGGAAGAGACCCAGTACTTC
TRBJ2-2,-,TRBV29-1,many,CSVEAPNTGELFF,TGCAGCGTTGAGGCGCCCAACACCGGGGAGCTGTTTTTT
TRBJ2-1,TRBD2,TRBV6-5,few,CASSYSGLAEGNEQFF,TGTGCCAGCAGTTACTCTGGGCTAGCGGAGGGGAATGAGCAGTTCTTC
TRBJ2-5,-,TRBV7-6,-,CASSLGDLITRQETQYF,TGTGCCAGCAGCTTAGGGGACTTAATAACTCGCCAAGAGACCCAGTACTTC
TRBJ2-1,-,TRBV7-9,-,CASSLGSAGSSYNEQFF,TGTGCCAGCAGCTTAGGTTCGGCAGGGAGCTCCTACAATGAGCAGTTCTTC